The rows below give T cell receptor beta chains drawn from one sample of a study of cytomegalovirus exposure and HLA in healthy donors. Profiled with immunoSEQ multiplex PCR; TCRdb holds only in-frame clones, not every one. The table shows about 180,000 clones, with around 74% occurring only once. Sequenced sample: PBMCs. The receptors shown here come from a male donor in good health and CMV-seronegative. CDR3s include the opening cysteine and the closing phenylalanine or tryptophan.

j_call: TRBJ2-1; v_call: TRBV6-4; cdr3_aa: CASSDAGGPNEQFF
j_call: TRBJ2-7; v_call: TRBV30; cdr3_aa: CAGGGPYEQYF
j_call: TRBJ1-2; v_call: TRBV6-1; cdr3_aa: CASRTGFDGYTF
j_call: TRBJ2-3; v_call: TRBV27; cdr3_aa: CASTLTSTDTQYF
j_call: TRBJ2-7; v_call: TRBV11-2; cdr3_aa: CASSGPGQPYEQYF
j_call: TRBJ1-6; v_call: TRBV27; cdr3_aa: CATKDRETSPLHF
j_call: TRBJ1-2; v_call: TRBV27; cdr3_aa: CASRGGRGYTF
j_call: TRBJ1-2; v_call: TRBV6-6; cdr3_aa: CASSSPGLDGYTF
j_call: TRBJ2-2; v_call: TRBV19; cdr3_aa: CASNTGTSATGELFF
j_call: TRBJ2-4; v_call: TRBV4-1; cdr3_aa: CASSQLTSGSVLAKNIQYF
j_call: TRBJ2-7; v_call: TRBV6-5; cdr3_aa: CASSYSGGRVYEQYF
j_call: TRBJ1-2; v_call: TRBV6-5; cdr3_aa: CASSYSSGAGGNGYTF
j_call: TRBJ1-5; v_call: TRBV30; cdr3_aa: CAWSYRGGNQPQHF
j_call: TRBJ2-6; v_call: TRBV6-5; cdr3_aa: CASGTSGTGANVLTF
j_call: NA; v_call: TRBV4-1; cdr3_aa: CASSQEWSGPYEQYF
j_call: TRBJ2-1; v_call: TRBV29-1; cdr3_aa: CSVARGSGSYYNEQFF
j_call: TRBJ1-3; v_call: TRBV19; cdr3_aa: CANNKGGQGAQDSGNTIYF
j_call: TRBJ2-1; v_call: TRBV15; cdr3_aa: CATSRDQRQTQFF
j_call: TRBJ2-1; v_call: TRBV7-8; cdr3_aa: CASSFGVAGAFREQFF
j_call: TRBJ2-5; v_call: TRBV10-3; cdr3_aa: CAISESQGMYQETQYF
j_call: TRBJ1-5; v_call: TRBV6-5; cdr3_aa: CASREQGGEPQHF
j_call: TRBJ2-1; v_call: TRBV7-9; cdr3_aa: CSSSFLPYNEQFF
j_call: TRBJ2-4; v_call: TRBV11-2; cdr3_aa: CASSPSRVNIQYF
j_call: TRBJ2-7; v_call: TRBV30; cdr3_aa: CAWSRIGLAEAYEQYF